Each of the 10 T cell receptor beta chains below was sequenced from the same sample in a study of T cells in Graves' hyperthyroidism and ophthalmopathy (dated 2019 in TCRdb). The library was produced with multiplex PCR. The sequencer listed for this sample is Illumina HiSeq 2000. TCR beta CDR3 regions were amplified from RNA transcripts. The first round of RT-PCR for the TCR CDR3 was performed with the HTBI primer set and the Qiagen OneStep RT-PCR kit. TCRdb passed the public sequencing reads through fastp at Q25 and MiXCR, retaining productive beta sequences. One record per CDR3 amino acid sequence lists the most common genes and DNA. This sample holds approximately 400,000 distinct CDR3 sequences; roughly 13% were observed only once. Around 21% of the sample is taken by the ten largest. Material for sequencing was blood. These receptors all stem from a young man with Graves' hyperthyroidism that later progressed to Graves' ophthalmopathy.

J is TRBJ1-1 and V is TRBV7-4; D perhaps matches TRBD1 (6 bases). Germline lookup yields CDR1 SGHVT and CDR2 SQSDAQ. The CDR3 runs to 14 residues. The V and J ends lost 4 bases and 5 bases respectively, with 14 bases between them. DNA of the CDR3: TGTGCCAGCAGCTCCCCTGGAGGGGGGACTGAAGCTTTCTTT. Translation: CASSSPGGGTEAFF.

In this sample, this clonotype turned up many times. The rearrangement uses TRBV7-3 and TRBJ2-3, with 7 bases aligning to TRBD1. V lost 2 bases and J lost 4; bases outside the gene matches: 6. CDR1 SGHTA and CDR2 FQGTGA come from the germline V gene. The CDR3 runs to 15 residues. CDR3 residues: CASSLEQGSPDTQYF. CDR3 nucleotide sequence: TGTGCCAGCAGCTTAGAACAGGGGAGCCCAGATACGCAGTATTTT.

This chain joins TRBV6-5 and TRBJ2-7; 7 bases map to TRBD1. The CDR3 spans 15 residues. V was clipped by 1 base and J by 5 bases; unmatched bases: 8. Germline CDR1 is MNHEY and CDR2 is SVGAGI. The CDR3 bases are TGTGCCAGCAGTTACTTCGGGACAGTAATTCACGAGCAGTACTTC. Protein sequence: CASSYFGTVIHEQYF.

The chain carries TRBV20-1 and TRBJ2-7, with D perhaps matching TRBD2 (5 bases). CDR1 is DFQATT and CDR2 is SNEGSKA in the germline V gene (reference sequence). This CDR3 is built from 12 residues. V gave up 3 bases and J gave up 4 bases, with 10 bases separating them. CDR3 residues: CSASGRGYEQYF. Written as DNA, the CDR3 is TGCAGTGCTAGCGGACGGGGTTACGAGCAGTACTTC.

This clonotype was detected many times. This chain links TRBV12-3 or TRBV12-4 with TRBJ2-1; 7 positions match TRBD2. V shed 4 bases and J 2 bases; nucleotides not matched to a gene: 5. The CDR3 contains 15 residues. CDR3 sequence reads: CASSSRGTAYNEQFF. The CDR3 region has the DNA TGTGCCAGCAGTTCGCGGGGGACCGCCTACAATGAGCAGTTCTTC.

This clonotype was recorded at least ten times. V usage is TRBV20-1 and J usage is TRBJ1-1; unclear D gene. In germline, CDR1 is DFQATT, CDR2 SNEGSKA (reference sequence). The ends were cut back, 3 bases at V and 1 base at J, with 9 bases in the middle. There are 13 residues in the CDR3. CDR3 loop: CSASTRPNTEAFF. CDR3 nucleotides: TGCAGTGCTAGTACGCGACCGAACACTGAAGCTTTCTTT.

About this clonotype itself: Just one base apart from a much larger clone, this may be a read error. The conserved final phenylalanine or tryptophan is absent from the CDR3, which likely points to a read error. V usage is TRBV7-9 and J usage is TRBJ1-1, with D tentatively TRBD1 (5 bases). The length of the CDR3 is 15 residues. Germline CDR1 and CDR2: SEHNR and FQNEAQ (reference sequence). V was trimmed by 8 bases and J by 1 base, leaving 17 bases between them. Here the CDR3 reads CASPGGATPNTEAFS. In DNA form, the CDR3 reads TGTGCCAGCCCAGGAGGGGCCACCCCGAACACTGAAGCTTTCTCT.

This clonotype was found many times. The chain links TRBV2 to TRBJ1-5; possibly TRBD1 for D (6 bases). The germline V gene encodes CDR1 SNHLY and CDR2 FYNNEI. V was shortened by 5 bases and J by 7 bases, with 15 bases between the two germline ends. This CDR3 is built from 14 residues. The CDR3 nucleotides are TGTGCCAGCAGTTCCAGTGACAGGAAGCAGCCCCAGCATTTT. This sequence encodes CASSSSDRKQPQHF.

This clonotype has ten or more counts. The CDR3 DNA is TGTGCCAGCAGCTTAGGTGGATTACAAGAGACCCAGTACTTC. Amino acids: CASSLGGLQETQYF. The chain recombines TRBV7-3 with TRBJ2-5; no clear D gene. Per germline, CDR1 SGHTA and CDR2 FQGTGA. The CDR3 totals 14 residues. Trimming left V 2 bases short and J 2 bases short, with 9 bases between.

This rearrangement joins TRBV4-1 to TRBJ2-1, with D unresolved. CDR3 length equals 12 residues. V was trimmed by 0 bases and J by 9 bases, leaving 6 bases between them. CDR1 is MGHRA, CDR2 YSYEKL, per germline. Written as DNA, the CDR3 is TGCGCCAGCAGCCAAGATTTCAGTGAGCAGTTCTTC. Protein product: CASSQDFSEQFF.